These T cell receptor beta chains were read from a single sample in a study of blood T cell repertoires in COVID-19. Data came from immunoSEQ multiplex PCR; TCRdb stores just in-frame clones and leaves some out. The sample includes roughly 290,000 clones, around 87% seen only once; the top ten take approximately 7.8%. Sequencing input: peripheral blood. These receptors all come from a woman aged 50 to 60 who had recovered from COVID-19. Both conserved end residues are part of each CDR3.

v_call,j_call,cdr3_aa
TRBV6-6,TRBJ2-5,CASRQGAGGTQYF
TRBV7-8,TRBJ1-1,CASSHRDSPYTEAFF
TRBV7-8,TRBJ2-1,CASSFNQGLYNEQFF
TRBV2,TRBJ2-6,CAGRRDSGANVLTF
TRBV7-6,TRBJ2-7,CASSSTSGRGYEQYF
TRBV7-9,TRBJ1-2,CASSSNRGDYGYTF
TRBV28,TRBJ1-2,CASSPHSRWGDGGYTF
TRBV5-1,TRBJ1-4,CASSLGGSSNEKLFF
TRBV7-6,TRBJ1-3,CASSLVTGQLYF
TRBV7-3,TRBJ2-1,CASSLAGARSYNEQFF